The text below deals with one T cell receptor (beta chain). The length of the CDR3 is 15 residues. The V and J ends lost 10 bases and 0 bases respectively, with 17 bases between them. From germline, CDR1 is MNHEY and CDR2 SMNVEV (reference sequence). The record originates from a study of control samples from healthy donors and cancer patients. Data came from immunoSEQ multiplex PCR; TCRdb stores just in-frame clones and leaves some out. The table shows roughly 80,000 clones, with 85% to 95% occurring only once. The source is a woman aged 55-70 years in good health. Sequenced: blood. This chain connects TRBV27 to TRBJ2-3; D tentatively reads TRBD1 or TRBD2 (6 bases each). CDR3 residues: CATAHGGLSTDTQYF. CDR3 in DNA: TGTGCCACCGCCCACGGGGGCCTTAGCACAGATACGCAGTATTTT.